This T cell receptor (beta chain) was recovered during a study of OX40 agonist ivuxolimab in advanced cancers. Only in-frame clones appear in the TCRdb table, and some are missing; sequencing was by immunoSEQ multiplex PCR. The table includes roughly 80,000 clones, around 84% detected once. Sequenced here: CD4+ or CD8+ T cells sorted from blood, sampled in a trial of the OX40 agonist ivuxolimab. The receptor was isolated from an adult with an advanced solid tumor such as melanoma, head and neck, liver or kidney cancer.

The chain's CDR3 is CASSLTRQAGAFF. In DNA, the CDR3 is TGCGCCAGCAGCTTGACGAGACAGGCGGGTGCTTTCTTT. V and J are TRBV5-1 and TRBJ1-1; a possible D gene is TRBD1 (6 bases). V lost 1 base and J lost 11, with 15 bases in between. The length of the CDR3 is 13 residues. Looked up from germline, CDR1 is SGHRS and CDR2 is YFSETQ.